A selection of T cell receptor beta chains follows, all from one sample in a study of blood T cell repertoires in COVID-19. Produced via immunoSEQ multiplex PCR; TCRdb's table is partial and in-frame only. The table shows around 310,000 clones, with roughly 90% occurring only once. The sequencing sample was made of PBMCs or T cells enriched from blood (not recorded which). The receptors were gathered from a woman aged 30 to 39 who had recovered from COVID-19. CDR3s include the opening cysteine and the closing phenylalanine or tryptophan. A D gene is named only where the DNA matches it firmly. A row's size may be missing; if present it is once, few, many or a size class.

.,TRBJ1-6,TRBV4-3,.,TGCGCCAGCAGCCAAGCGCAGGGCCGTTCACCCCTCCACTTT,CASSQAQGRSPLHF
.,TRBJ1-1,TRBV6-6,.,TGTGCCAGCAGTCCTTCACGGGTCCCCCATGGGAACACTGAAGCTTTCTTT,CASSPSRVPHGNTEAFF
TRBD2,TRBJ2-5,TRBV6-5,.,TGTGCCAGCAGTTACTCGCTAGCGGGATTCCAAGAGACCCAGTACTTC,CASSYSLAGFQETQYF
.,TRBJ1-6,TRBV27,.,TGTGCCAGCAGTTCTTACAGGGAAAATTCACCCCTCCACTTT,CASSSYRENSPLHF
.,TRBJ2-1,TRBV28,.,TGTGCCAGCAGTTTAAGAAGTCCCCCGGGCTCCTACAATGAGCAGTTCTTC,CASSLRSPPGSYNEQFF
.,TRBJ2-1,TRBV3-1/TRBV3-2,.,TGTGCCAGCAGCCAGTCGACGGGAGTGGCTGAGAACAATGAGCAGTTCTTC,CASSQSTGVAENNEQFF
.,TRBJ1-1,TRBV6-4,.,TGTGCCAGCAGTGCGACAGGGAACACTGAAGCTTTCTTT,CASSATGNTEAFF
.,TRBJ1-4,TRBV9,.,TGTGCCAGCAGCGGGACCCGAGGGGGAGAAAAACTGTTTTTT,CASSGTRGGEKLFF
TRBD1,TRBJ1-4,TRBV6-5,.,TGTGCCAGCAGTTACACCTTAGGGGGCGTTCGCGAAAAACTGTTTTTT,CASSYTLGGVREKLFF
.,TRBJ2-1,TRBV10-3,few,TGTGCCATCAGTTCGGGAGTCCACAATGAGCAGTTCTTC,CAISSGVHNEQFF
.,TRBJ1-2,TRBV19,few,TGTGCCAGTAGGGGGGGACCTGACTATGGCTACACCTTC,CASRGGPDYGYTF
.,TRBJ1-1,TRBV15,few,TGTGCCACCAGCAAGGGGGGGTTCACTGAAGCTTTCTTT,CATSKGGFTEAFF
.,TRBJ1-5,TRBV6-1,once,TGTGCCAGCAGTGAACAGACTGGGAGATACCAGCCCCAGCATTTT,CASSEQTGRYQPQHF
.,TRBJ2-1,TRBV27,.,TGTGCCAGCAGTTCCGTTATAGCGGACTTCGGTTACAATGAGCAGTTCTTC,CASSSVIADFGYNEQFF
TRBD1,TRBJ1-2,TRBV19,.,TGTGCCAGTAGTCCCCATATGGGTGACAGGGTCCGGGACTATGGCTACACCTTC,CASSPHMGDRVRDYGYTF
TRBD2,TRBJ2-7,TRBV5-8,few,TGTGCCAGCAGCTCTCAAAAGACTAGCGGGAGGTACGAGCAGTACTTC,CASSSQKTSGRYEQYF
.,TRBJ2-7,TRBV30,.,TGTGCCTGGGGACCGGGGACTGTTCTCTACGAGCAGTACTTC,CAWGPGTVLYEQYF
.,TRBJ1-1,TRBV29-1,.,TGCAGCGTTGGTGGGGCCACTGAAGCTTTCTTT,CSVGGATEAFF
.,TRBJ2-7,TRBV5-1,.,TGCGCCAGCAGGGGTCAGGACTACGAGCAGTACTTC,CASRGQDYEQYF
.,TRBJ1-6,TRBV20-1,.,TGCAGTGCTAGTCCCAGGGATAATTCACCCCTCCACTTT,CSASPRDNSPLHF
.,TRBJ2-5,TRBV2,.,TGTGCCAGCGGACCGGGGGAAGCTTGGCAAGAGACCCAGTACTTC,CASGPGEAWQETQYF
.,TRBJ1-6,TRBV3-1/TRBV3-2,.,TGTGCCAGCAGCCCGAGAACACAGAATTCACCCCTCCACTTT,CASSPRTQNSPLHF
TRBD2,TRBJ2-2,TRBV28,.,TGTGCCAGCAGTTCGCCGGGGGGGAACTCCGGGGAGCTGTTTTTT,CASSSPGGNSGELFF
.,TRBJ1-1,TRBV28,.,TGTGCCAGCAGTTTATGGCCCAGGAACACTGAAGCTTTCTTT,CASSLWPRNTEAFF